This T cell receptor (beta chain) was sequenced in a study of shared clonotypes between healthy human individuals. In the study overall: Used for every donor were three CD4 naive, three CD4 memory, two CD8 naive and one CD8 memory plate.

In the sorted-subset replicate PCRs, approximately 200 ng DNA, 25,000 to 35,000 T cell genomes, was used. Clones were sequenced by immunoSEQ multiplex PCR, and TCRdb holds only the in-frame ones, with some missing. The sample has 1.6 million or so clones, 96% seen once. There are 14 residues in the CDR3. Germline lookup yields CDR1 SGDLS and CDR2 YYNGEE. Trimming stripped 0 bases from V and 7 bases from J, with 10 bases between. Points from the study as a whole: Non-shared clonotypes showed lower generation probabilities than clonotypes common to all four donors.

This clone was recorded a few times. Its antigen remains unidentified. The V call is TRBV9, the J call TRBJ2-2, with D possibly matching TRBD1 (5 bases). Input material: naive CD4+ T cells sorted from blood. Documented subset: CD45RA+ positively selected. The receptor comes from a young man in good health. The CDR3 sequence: CASSVGQGGGELFF. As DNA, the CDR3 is TGTGCCAGCAGCGTAGGGCAGGGCGGCGGGGAGCTGTTTTTT.